These 5 T cell receptor beta chains came from one sample sequenced in a study of T cell responses to AZD1222 COVID-19 vaccine (dated by TCRdb to the early 2020s). Libraries were prepared through the immunoSEQ multiplex PCR assay. TCRdb obtained this table from immuneACCESS and retained in-frame rearrangements with V and J assigned. These tables miss some clones; where compared with another copy, unresolved V genes account for less than half of the shortfall, and the remainder is unexplained. The sample records 50,000 to 65,000 clones, over 85% of which are singletons. Jointly, the top ten make up approximately 5.4% of the sample. Interpreted using the paper, the time point label stands for: baseline before first vaccination. Specimen: peripheral blood, collected on day 0 of AZD1222 vaccination. The receptors stem from an adult in good health.

The chain has TRBV5-1 and TRBJ1-2; TRBD1 aligns across 8 bases. CDR1 SGHRS and CDR2 YFSETQ come from the germline V gene. The CDR3 totals 13 residues. V was pared by 1 base and J by 8 bases, with 4 bases of the junction left unmatched. The CDR3 nucleotides read TGCGCCAGCAGCTTGCCCGACAGGGGAGGCTACACCTTC. Residues: CASSLPDRGGYTF.

This clone was seen a single time. This chain uses TRBV3-1 (or the pseudogene TRBV3-2) with TRBJ1-1; 8 bases fit TRBD1. Trimming took 3 bases from V and 5 from J; bases not matched to a gene: 2. The CDR3 sequence is 13 residues long. Germline V gene sequence: CDR1 LGHDT, CDR2 YNNKEL (reference sequence). The DNA for the CDR3 is TGTGCCAGCAGCCAGCGACAGGGGACTGAAGCTTTCTTT. This sequence encodes CASSQRQGTEAFF.

The J gene is TRBJ1-6, the V gene TRBV7-9; D possibly corresponds to TRBD1 (6 bases). Germline V gives CDR1 SEHNR, CDR2 FQNEAQ (reference sequence). Trimming took 4 bases from V and 6 from J, leaving 13 bases between them. The CDR3 spans 15 residues. The CDR3 bases are TGTGCCAGCAGCTCGGGGACACGGCTTAATTCACCCCTCCACTTT. Amino acids: CASSSGTRLNSPLHF.

The rearrangement uses TRBV6-5 and TRBJ2-7; 7 positions agree with TRBD1. The CDR3 loop spans 15 amino acids. The V and J ends lost 4 bases and 6 bases, in that order; junction bases with no gene match: 12. Germline assignment: CDR1 MNHEY and CDR2 SVGAGI. The CDR3 nucleotides read TGTGCCAGCAGTTCCTCGGGACAGAGGGTGCTCGAGCAGTACTTC. Translation: CASSSSGQRVLEQYF.

V and J are TRBV7-6 and TRBJ2-5; a possible D gene is TRBD1 (5 bases). Germline lookup yields CDR1 SGHVS and CDR2 FNYEAQ. Trimming shortened V by 0 bases and J by 5 bases, and 16 bases separated the two germline ends. This CDR3 spans 16 amino acids. This CDR3 is CASSLAGPSAGETQYF. CDR3 coding DNA: TGTGCCAGCAGCTTAGCGGGGCCCTCTGCCGGCGAGACCCAGTACTTC.